These 14 T cell receptor beta chains originate from one sample sequenced in a study of shared clonotypes between healthy human individuals. The method was immunoSEQ multiplex PCR; TCRdb's version includes in-frame clones alone and lacks a portion of them. The data contain some 470,000 clones, 75% to 85% of them seen just once; the ten biggest clones take up 10% to 15%. The sample was PBMCs. Receptor source: a woman aged 40 to 50 in good health. Some clones in this sample may be carry-over from other donors' samples.

This clone was recorded many times. V gene TRBV19 combines with J gene TRBJ1-4, with 9 bases lining up with TRBD1. The germline CDR1 and CDR2 sequences are LNHDA and SQIVND (reference sequence). J was trimmed by 6 bases and V by 3 bases; bases with no gene match: 2. This CDR3 comprises 14 residues. The CDR3: CASSITGGDEKLFF. As DNA, the CDR3 is TGTGCCAGTAGTATCACAGGGGGCGATGAAAAACTGTTTTTT.

The rearrangement links TRBV18 to TRBJ2-1; D not certain. Deletions cut 1 base from V and 5 bases from J, with 9 bases between. Germline-derived CDR1 and CDR2 are KGHSH and LQKENI. This CDR3 spans 14 amino acids. The CDR3 bases are TGTGCCAGCTCACCACAGCTAAGGCACAATGAGCAGTTCTTC. It yields the protein CASSPQLRHNEQFF.

The chain employs TRBV7-9 and TRBJ2-5; 8 bases agree with TRBD1. Germline loops: CDR1 SEHNR, CDR2 FQNEAQ (reference sequence). The CDR3 has 14 residues. V trimming: 1 base; J trimming: 4 bases; junction bases outside the gene matches: 2. In DNA form, the CDR3 reads TGTGCCAGCAGCTTAGACAGGGGGTTAGAGACCCAGTACTTC. This sequence encodes CASSLDRGLETQYF.

The chain has TRBV21-1 and TRBJ2-7; the table's TRBD1 call for D was not verified on the DNA. TRBV21-1 is designated a pseudogene. CDR3 size: 15 residues. CDR3 protein: CASSKGQFSSYEQYF. The CDR3 DNA follows: TGTGCCAGCAGCAAAGGACAGTTCTCCTCCTACGAGCAGTACTTC.

The J gene is TRBJ2-7, the V gene TRBV15, with D possibly being TRBD2 (7 bases). The germline CDR1 and CDR2 sequences are LNHNV and YYDKDF (reference sequence). V was shortened by 5 bases and J by 6 bases, with 17 bases between the two germline ends. The CDR3 contains 14 residues. DNA for the CDR3: TGTGCCACCAGCCGGGGGAGGGGGGCAGGCGAGCAGTACTTC. It translates to CATSRGRGAGEQYF.

V and J are TRBV7-8 and TRBJ1-4, with D maybe TRBD1 (6 bases). V was shortened by 1 base and J by 4 bases, with 13 bases between the two germline ends. Per the germline V gene, CDR1 is SGHVS and CDR2 is FQNEAQ. The CDR3 is 16 residues long. In nucleotides, the CDR3 is TGTGCCAGCAGCTTAGAGACAGGAGAGTATAATGAAAAACTGTTTTTT. This codes for CASSLETGEYNEKLFF.

This chain connects TRBV6-6 to TRBJ2-7; 9 positions agree with TRBD1. Germline assignment: CDR1 MNHNY and CDR2 SVGAGI (reference sequence). CDR3 length: 15 residues. V lost 6 bases, J lost 4 bases, and 10 bases stayed unmatched. CDR3 residues: CASSRPGQGGYEQYF. The CDR3 DNA reads TGTGCCAGCAGCCGACCGGGACAGGGTGGGTACGAGCAGTACTTC.

With respect to this clone: Distinct nucleotide sequences in the sample also encode this CDR3. The chain carries TRBV7-2 and TRBJ1-5, with D perhaps TRBD1 (6 bases). This CDR3 contains 13 residues. Trimming took 5 bases from V and 7 from J, leaving 12 bases between them. CDR1 and CDR2 from the germline V gene are SGHTA and FQGNSA. This chain's CDR3 is CASSTQGNQPQHF. The CDR3 DNA reads as TGTGCCAGCAGCACACAGGGTAACCAGCCCCAGCATTTT.

The chain employs TRBV29-1 and TRBJ1-2; TRBD1 aligns across 10 bases. Trimming removed 6 bases from V and 7 bases from J; junction bases left unmatched: 5. Germline-derived CDR1 and CDR2 are SQVTM and ANQGSEA. This CDR3 has 12 amino acids. CDR3 in amino acids: CSVGQGVSGYTF. The DNA of the CDR3 is TGCAGCGTCGGACAGGGGGTTTCTGGCTACACCTTC.

The chain has TRBV25-1 and TRBJ2-1, with a tentative D call TRBD2 (5 bases). In germline, CDR1 is MGHDK, CDR2 SYGVNS. V gave up 3 bases and J gave up 5 bases, with 14 bases separating them. The CDR3 has 15 residues. CDR3: CASSDTGKGDNEQFF. The DNA of the CDR3 is TGTGCCAGCAGTGATACGGGAAAGGGCGACAATGAGCAGTTCTTC.

The genes are TRBV27 and TRBJ2-7, with D perhaps TRBD1 or TRBD2 (5 bases each). CDR3 length: 14 residues. The germline gives CDR1 MNHEY, CDR2 SMNVEV (reference sequence). V shed 4 bases and J shed 3 bases, with 13 bases lying between them. CDR3 protein: CASSSGWGNYEQYF. The CDR3 DNA follows: TGTGCCAGCAGTTCAGGTTGGGGGAACTACGAGCAGTACTTC.

There are a few counts of this clone. The rearrangement links TRBV5-8 to TRBJ2-1; 16 bases fit TRBD2. The CDR3 has 19 residues. In germline, CDR1 is SGHTS, CDR2 YDEGEE. The junction had 12 bases not matched to a gene; V was cut back by 5 bases and J by 4 bases. DNA of the CDR3: TGTGCCAGCAGACTAACCGGGACTAGCGGGAGGGCCAGATACAATGAGCAGTTCTTC. It codes for CASRLTGTSGRARYNEQFF.

This chain joins TRBV7-9 and TRBJ1-5; the D is unclear. The ends were cut back, 2 bases at V and 2 bases at J, with 13 bases in the middle. Looked up from germline, CDR1 is SEHNR and CDR2 is FQNEAQ (reference sequence). The CDR3 contains 16 residues. This chain's CDR3 is CASSLNSQRGNQPQHF. DNA for the CDR3: TGTGCCAGCAGCTTAAACAGCCAAAGGGGCAATCAGCCCCAGCATTTT.

The J gene is TRBJ1-1, the V gene TRBV28; D is unresolved. This CDR3 contains 15 residues. Germline CDR1 is MDHEN and CDR2 is SYDVKM. V shed 5 bases and J shed 5 bases, with 18 bases lying between them. In DNA form, the CDR3 reads TGTGCCAGCAGTCTCCGAGCCCTGGGAAAGACTGAAGCTTTCTTT. Amino acid sequence: CASSLRALGKTEAFF.